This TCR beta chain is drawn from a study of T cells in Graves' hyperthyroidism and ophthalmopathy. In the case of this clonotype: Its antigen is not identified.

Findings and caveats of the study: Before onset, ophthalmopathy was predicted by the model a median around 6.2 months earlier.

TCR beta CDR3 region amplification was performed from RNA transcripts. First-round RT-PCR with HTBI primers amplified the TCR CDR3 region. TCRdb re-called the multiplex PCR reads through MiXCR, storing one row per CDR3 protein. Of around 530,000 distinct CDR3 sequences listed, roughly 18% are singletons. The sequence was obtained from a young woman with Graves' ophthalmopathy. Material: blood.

The CDR3 sequence: CSGAGAGANVLTF. The DNA of the CDR3 is TGCAGTGGCGCGGGAGCTGGGGCCAACGTCCTGACTTTC. The chain carries TRBV20-1 and TRBJ2-6, with 7 bases aligning to TRBD2. The CDR3 is 13 amino acids. V was clipped by 7 bases and J by 2 bases; unmatched bases: 2. Germline CDR1 reads DFQATT; CDR2 reads SNEGSKA (reference sequence).